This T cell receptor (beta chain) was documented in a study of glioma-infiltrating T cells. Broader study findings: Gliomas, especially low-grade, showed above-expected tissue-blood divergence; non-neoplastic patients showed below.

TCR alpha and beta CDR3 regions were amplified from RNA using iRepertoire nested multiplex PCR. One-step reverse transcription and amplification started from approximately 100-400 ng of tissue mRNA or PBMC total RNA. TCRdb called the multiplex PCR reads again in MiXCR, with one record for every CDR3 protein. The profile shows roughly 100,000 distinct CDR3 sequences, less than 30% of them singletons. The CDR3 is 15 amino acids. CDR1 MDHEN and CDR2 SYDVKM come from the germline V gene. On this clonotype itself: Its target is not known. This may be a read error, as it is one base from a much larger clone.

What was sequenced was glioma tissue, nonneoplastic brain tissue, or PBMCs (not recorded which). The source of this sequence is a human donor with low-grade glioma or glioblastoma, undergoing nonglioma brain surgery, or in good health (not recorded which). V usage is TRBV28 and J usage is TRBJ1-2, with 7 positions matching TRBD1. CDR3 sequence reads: CTSSFARQGPYGYTF. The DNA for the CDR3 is TGTACCAGCAGTTTCGCGAGACAGGGCCCTTATGGCTACACCTTC.